The 5 T cell receptor beta chains reported below all come from one sample, sequenced in a study of lymphopenia after photon versus proton radiotherapy. Measured with immunoSEQ multiplex PCR; TCRdb has only the in-frame clones, and not every one. The data show about 24,000 clones, nearly 85% seen once. The input for sequencing was peripheral blood, taken from a patient treated with proton-based radiotherapy. All receptors come from a woman aged 70-85 years with pancreatic cancer.

V is TRBV4-3 and J is TRBJ2-7; D remains unclear. The V gene lost 1 base and the J gene lost 0 bases, with 7 bases spanning the gap. Germline CDR1 LGHNA, CDR2 YSLEER. This CDR3 has 14 amino acids. The CDR3 loop reads CASSQVSLSYEQYF. Written as DNA, the CDR3 is TGCGCCAGCAGCCAAGTAAGCCTCTCCTACGAGCAGTACTTC.

This clone was detected only once. The J gene is TRBJ2-1, the V gene TRBV7-3, with 7 bases identical to TRBD1. The junction had 8 bases not matched to a gene; V was cut back by 0 bases and J by 6 bases. CDR1 and CDR2 (germline): SGHTA, FQGTGA. CDR3 length: 16 amino acids. CDR3: CASSLTGTALPNEQFF. The CDR3 DNA sequence: TGTGCCAGCAGCTTAACTGGGACAGCCCTCCCCAATGAGCAGTTCTTC.

This chain connects TRBV27 to TRBJ2-3; D may be TRBD2 (5 bases). Looked up from germline, CDR1 is MNHEY and CDR2 is SMNVEV (reference sequence). V lost 0 bases and J 4 bases, leaving 5 bases between the germline ends. This CDR3 is built from 13 residues. CDR3 bases: TGTGCCAGCAGTTTATCGAGGGCAGATACGCAGTATTTT. Translation gives CASSLSRADTQYF.

This clone was counted only a few times. V and J are TRBV11-3 and TRBJ1-1; 10 positions agree with TRBD1. The CDR3 runs 15 residues. Germline CDR1 and CDR2: SGHNT and YENEEA. The V gene end was trimmed by 1 base and the J gene end by 2 bases; junction bases not matched to a gene: 1. CDR3 sequence (DNA): TGTGCCAGCAGCTTAGTGACAGGGGGCAACACTGAAGCTTTCTTT. It specifies CASSLVTGGNTEAFF.

This clone was recorded once. The chain is built from TRBV15 and TRBJ2-7; 8 nucleotides align to TRBD1. The CDR3 has 15 amino acids. With 5 bases clipped from V and 2 bases from J, the junction kept 8 bases outside the gene matches. Germline V CDR1 and CDR2: LNHNV, YYDKDF (reference sequence). The CDR3 DNA follows: TGTGCCACCAGCCGGAGACAGGGGCCGGCCTACGAGCAGTACTTC. This encodes CATSRRQGPAYEQYF.